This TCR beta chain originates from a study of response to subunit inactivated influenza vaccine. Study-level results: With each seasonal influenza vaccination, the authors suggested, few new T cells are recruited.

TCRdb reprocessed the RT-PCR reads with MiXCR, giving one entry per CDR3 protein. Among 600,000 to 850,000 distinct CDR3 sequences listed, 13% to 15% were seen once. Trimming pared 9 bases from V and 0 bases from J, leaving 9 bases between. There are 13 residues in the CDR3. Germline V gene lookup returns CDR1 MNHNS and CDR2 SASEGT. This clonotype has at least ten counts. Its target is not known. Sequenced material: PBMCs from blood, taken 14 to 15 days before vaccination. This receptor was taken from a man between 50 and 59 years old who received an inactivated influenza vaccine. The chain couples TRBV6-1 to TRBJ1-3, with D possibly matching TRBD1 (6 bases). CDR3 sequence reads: CASVGGSGNTIYF. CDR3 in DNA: TGTGCCAGTGTAGGGGGCTCTGGAAACACCATATATTTT.